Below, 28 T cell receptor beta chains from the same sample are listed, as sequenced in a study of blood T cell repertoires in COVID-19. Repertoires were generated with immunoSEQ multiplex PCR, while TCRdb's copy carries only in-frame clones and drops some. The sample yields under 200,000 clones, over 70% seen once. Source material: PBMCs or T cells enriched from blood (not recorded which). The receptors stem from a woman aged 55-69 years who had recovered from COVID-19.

CDR3 nucleotide sequence: TGTGCCAGCAGCTTGAAACGTGTAGCTCAAGAGACCCAGTACTTC. It translates to CASSLKRVAQETQYF. The rearrangement joins TRBV5-4 to TRBJ2-5; D not resolved. The CDR3 is made up of 15 amino acids. Trimming removed 1 base from V and 2 bases from J, with 12 bases in between. CDR1 is SGHNT, CDR2 YYREEE, per germline (reference sequence).

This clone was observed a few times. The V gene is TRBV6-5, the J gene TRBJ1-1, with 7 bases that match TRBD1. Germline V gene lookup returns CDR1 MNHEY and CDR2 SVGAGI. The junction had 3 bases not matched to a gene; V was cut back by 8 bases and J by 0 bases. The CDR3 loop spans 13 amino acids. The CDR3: CASLQGLNTEAFF. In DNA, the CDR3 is TGTGCCAGCCTACAGGGGTTGAACACTGAAGCTTTCTTT.

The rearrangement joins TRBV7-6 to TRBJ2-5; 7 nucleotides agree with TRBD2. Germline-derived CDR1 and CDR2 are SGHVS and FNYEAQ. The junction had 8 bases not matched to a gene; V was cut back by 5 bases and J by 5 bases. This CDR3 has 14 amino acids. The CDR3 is CASSRTTSSETQYF. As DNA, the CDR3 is TGTGCCAGCAGCAGAACGACTAGCTCGGAGACCCAGTACTTC.

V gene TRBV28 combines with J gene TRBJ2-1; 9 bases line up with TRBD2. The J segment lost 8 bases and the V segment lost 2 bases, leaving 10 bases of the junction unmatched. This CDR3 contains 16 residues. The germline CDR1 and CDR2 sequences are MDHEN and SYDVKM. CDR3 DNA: TGTGCCAGCAGTTTAGACCTTGCGGGAGGGTCCGATGAGCAGTTCTTC. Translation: CASSLDLAGGSDEQFF.

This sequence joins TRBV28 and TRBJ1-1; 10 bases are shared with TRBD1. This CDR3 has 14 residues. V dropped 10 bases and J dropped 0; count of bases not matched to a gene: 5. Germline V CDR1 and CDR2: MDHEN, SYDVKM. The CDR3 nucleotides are TGTGCCACGGGACAGGGGTCAATGAACACTGAAGCTTTCTTT. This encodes CATGQGSMNTEAFF.

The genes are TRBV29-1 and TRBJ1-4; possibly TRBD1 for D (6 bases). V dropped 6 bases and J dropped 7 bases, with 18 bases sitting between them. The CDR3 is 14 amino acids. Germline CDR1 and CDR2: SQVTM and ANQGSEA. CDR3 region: CSVYSDRSVEKLFF. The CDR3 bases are TGCAGCGTCTATTCCGACAGGTCTGTTGAAAAACTGTTTTTT.

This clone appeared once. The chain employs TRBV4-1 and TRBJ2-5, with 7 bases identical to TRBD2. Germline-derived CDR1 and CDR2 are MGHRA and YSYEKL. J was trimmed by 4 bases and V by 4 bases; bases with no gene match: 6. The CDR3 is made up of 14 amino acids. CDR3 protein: CASSPDRGGETQYF. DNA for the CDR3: TGCGCCAGCAGCCCGGACCGCGGGGGAGAGACCCAGTACTTC.

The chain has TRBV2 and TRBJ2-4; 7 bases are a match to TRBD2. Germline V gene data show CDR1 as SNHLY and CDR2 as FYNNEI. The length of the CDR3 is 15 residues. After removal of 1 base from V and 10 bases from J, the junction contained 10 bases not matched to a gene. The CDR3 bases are TGTGCCAGCAGTGAAGTCGGGGCGGGAGATGATATTCAGTACTTC. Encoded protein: CASSEVGAGDDIQYF. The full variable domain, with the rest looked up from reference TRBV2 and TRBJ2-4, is EPEVTQTPSHQVTQMGQEVILRCVPISNHLYFYWYRQILGQKVEFLVSFYNNEISEKSEIFDDQFSVERPDGSNFTLKIRSTKLEDSAMYFCASSEVGAGDDIQYFGAGTRLSVL.

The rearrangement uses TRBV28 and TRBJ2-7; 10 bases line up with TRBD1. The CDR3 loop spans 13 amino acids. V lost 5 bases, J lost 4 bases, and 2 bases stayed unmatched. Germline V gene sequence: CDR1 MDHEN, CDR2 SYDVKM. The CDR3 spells CASSTGQGYEQYF. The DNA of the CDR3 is TGTGCCAGCAGTACGGGACAGGGGTACGAGCAGTACTTC.

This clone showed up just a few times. The CDR3 spells CASSLGWGDHLAKNIQYF. In DNA, the CDR3 is TGTGCCAGCAGCTTAGGATGGGGGGATCATTTAGCCAAAAACATTCAGTACTTC. The chain combines TRBV11-2 with TRBJ2-4; maybe TRBD2 (6 bases). The CDR3 has 18 residues. Trimming took 1 base from V and 0 from J, leaving 16 bases between them. The germline V gene encodes CDR1 SGHAT and CDR2 FQNNGV.

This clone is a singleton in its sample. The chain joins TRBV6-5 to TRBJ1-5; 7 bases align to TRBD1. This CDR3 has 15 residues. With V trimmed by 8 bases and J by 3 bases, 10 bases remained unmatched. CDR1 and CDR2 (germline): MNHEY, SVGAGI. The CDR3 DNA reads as TGTGCCAGCGGACAGGTCCAGGGCTACAATCAGCCCCAGCATTTT. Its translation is CASGQVQGYNQPQHF.

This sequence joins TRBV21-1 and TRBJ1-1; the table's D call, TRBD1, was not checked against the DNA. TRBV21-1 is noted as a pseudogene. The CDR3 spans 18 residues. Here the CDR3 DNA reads TGTGCCAGCAGCAAAGCCCCCAGGGGGCTACGGGGGAACACTGAAGCTTTCTTT. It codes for CASSKAPRGLRGNTEAFF.

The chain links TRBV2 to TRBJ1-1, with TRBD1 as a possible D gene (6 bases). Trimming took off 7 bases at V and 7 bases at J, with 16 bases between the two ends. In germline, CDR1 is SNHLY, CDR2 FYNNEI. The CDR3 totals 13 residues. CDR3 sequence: CASTQNRGGEAFF. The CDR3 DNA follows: TGTGCCAGCACTCAGAATAGGGGGGGTGAAGCTTTCTTT.

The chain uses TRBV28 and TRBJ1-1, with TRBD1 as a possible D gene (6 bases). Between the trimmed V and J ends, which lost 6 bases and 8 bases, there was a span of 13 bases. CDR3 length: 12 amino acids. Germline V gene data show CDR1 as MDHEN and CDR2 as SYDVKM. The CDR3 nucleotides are TGTGCCAGCAGCCGACAGGCCGGAGAAGCTTTCTTT. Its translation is CASSRQAGEAFF.

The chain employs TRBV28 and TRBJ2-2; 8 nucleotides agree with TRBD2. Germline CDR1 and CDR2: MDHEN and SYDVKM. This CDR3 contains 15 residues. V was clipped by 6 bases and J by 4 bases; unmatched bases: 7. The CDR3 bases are TGTGCCAGCAGGCCTACTAGCGGAAGCACCGGGGAGCTGTTTTTT. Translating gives CASRPTSGSTGELFF. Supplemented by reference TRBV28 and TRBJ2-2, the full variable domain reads DVKVTQSSRYLVKRTGEKVFLECVQDMDHENMFWYRQDPGLGLRLIYFSYDVKMKEKGDIPEGYSVSREKKERFSLILESASTNQTSMYLCASRPTSGSTGELFFGEGSRLTVL.

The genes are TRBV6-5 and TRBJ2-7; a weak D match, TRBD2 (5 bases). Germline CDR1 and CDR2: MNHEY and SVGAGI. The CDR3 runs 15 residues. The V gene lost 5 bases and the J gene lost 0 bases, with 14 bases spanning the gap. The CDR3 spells CASSRDGFFSYEQYF. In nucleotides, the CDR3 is TGTGCCAGCAGTCGGGATGGGTTCTTCTCCTACGAGCAGTACTTC.

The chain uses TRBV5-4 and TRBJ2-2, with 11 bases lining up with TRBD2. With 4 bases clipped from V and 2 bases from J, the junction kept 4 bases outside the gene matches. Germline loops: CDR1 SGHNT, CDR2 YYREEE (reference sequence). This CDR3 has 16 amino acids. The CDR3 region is CASSVAGGSNTGELFF. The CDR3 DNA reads TGTGCCAGCAGCGTAGCGGGGGGGAGCAACACCGGGGAGCTGTTTTTT.

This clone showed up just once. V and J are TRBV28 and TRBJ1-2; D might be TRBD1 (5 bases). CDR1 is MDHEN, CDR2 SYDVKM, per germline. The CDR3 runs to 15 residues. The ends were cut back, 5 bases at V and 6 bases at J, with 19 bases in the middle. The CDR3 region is CASSINQGLRHGYTF. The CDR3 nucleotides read TGTGCCAGCAGTATCAATCAGGGACTTAGGCATGGCTACACCTTC.

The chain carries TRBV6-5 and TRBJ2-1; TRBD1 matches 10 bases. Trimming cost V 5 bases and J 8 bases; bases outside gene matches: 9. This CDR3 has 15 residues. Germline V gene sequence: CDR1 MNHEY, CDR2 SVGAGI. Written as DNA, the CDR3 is TGTGCCAGCAGTCCCCGGGACAGGGGTTTCGATGAGCAGTTCTTC. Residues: CASSPRDRGFDEQFF.

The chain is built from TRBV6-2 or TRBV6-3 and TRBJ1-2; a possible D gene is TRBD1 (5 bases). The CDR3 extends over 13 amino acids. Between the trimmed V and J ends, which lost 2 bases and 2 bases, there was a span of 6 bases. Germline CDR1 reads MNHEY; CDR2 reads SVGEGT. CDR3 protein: CASSYAGNYGYTF. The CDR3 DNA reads TGTGCCAGCAGTTACGCAGGGAACTATGGCTACACCTTC.

CDR3 region: CAWSEPPEDGEGSPLHF. As DNA, the CDR3 is TGTGCCTGGAGTGAACCACCAGAGGACGGGGAAGGGTCACCCCTCCACTTT. The rearrangement uses TRBV30 and TRBJ1-6; no clear D. Germline V gene lookup returns CDR1 GTSNPN and CDR2 SVGIG (reference sequence). The germline V and J ends were trimmed by 1 base and 10 bases, with 23 bases remaining between them. The CDR3 is 17 residues long.

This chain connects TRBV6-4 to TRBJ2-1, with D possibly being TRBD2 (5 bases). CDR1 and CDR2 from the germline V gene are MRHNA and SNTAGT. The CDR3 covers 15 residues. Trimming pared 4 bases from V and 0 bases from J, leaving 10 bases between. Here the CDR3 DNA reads TGTGCCAGCAGTGCGGACTTTAGCTCCTACAATGAGCAGTTCTTC. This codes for CASSADFSSYNEQFF.

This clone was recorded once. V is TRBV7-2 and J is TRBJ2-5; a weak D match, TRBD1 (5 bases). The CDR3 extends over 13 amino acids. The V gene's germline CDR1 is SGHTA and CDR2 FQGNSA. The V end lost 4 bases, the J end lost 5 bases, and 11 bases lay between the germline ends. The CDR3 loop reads CASSSGYRETQYF. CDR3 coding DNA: TGTGCCAGCAGCTCAGGGTATAGGGAGACCCAGTACTTC.

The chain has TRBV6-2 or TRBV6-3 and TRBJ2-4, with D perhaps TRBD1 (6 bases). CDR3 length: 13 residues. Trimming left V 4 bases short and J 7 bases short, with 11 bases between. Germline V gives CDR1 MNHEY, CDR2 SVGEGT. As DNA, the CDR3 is TGTGCCAGCAGTTGGACAGTAGGGAACATTCAGTACTTC. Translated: CASSWTVGNIQYF.

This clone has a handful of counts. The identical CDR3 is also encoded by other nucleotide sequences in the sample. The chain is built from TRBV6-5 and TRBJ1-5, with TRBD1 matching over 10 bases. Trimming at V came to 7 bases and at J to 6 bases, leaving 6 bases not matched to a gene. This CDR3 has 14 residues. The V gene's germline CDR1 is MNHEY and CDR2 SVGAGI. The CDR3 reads CASTRTGGRQPQHF. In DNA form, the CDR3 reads TGTGCCAGCACTCGGACAGGGGGACGTCAGCCCCAGCATTTT.

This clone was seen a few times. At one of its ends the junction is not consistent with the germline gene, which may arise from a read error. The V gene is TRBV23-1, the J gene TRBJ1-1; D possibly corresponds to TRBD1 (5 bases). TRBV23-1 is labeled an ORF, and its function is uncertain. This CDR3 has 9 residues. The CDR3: CAPSGTPDF. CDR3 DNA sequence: TGCGCCCCTAGCGGGACTCCTGACTTT.

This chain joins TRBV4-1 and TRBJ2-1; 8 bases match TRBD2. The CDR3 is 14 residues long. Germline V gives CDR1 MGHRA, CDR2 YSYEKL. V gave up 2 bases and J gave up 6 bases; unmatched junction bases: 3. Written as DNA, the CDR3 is TGCGCCAGCAGCCAACGAGCGGGGGCCAATGAGCAGTTCTTC. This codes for CASSQRAGANEQFF.

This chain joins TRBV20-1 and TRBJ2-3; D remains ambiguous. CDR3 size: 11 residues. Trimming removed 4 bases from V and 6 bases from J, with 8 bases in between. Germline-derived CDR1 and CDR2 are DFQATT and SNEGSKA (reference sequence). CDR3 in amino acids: CSANRLDTQYF. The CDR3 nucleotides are TGCAGTGCTAATCGGTTGGATACGCAGTATTTT.